This T cell receptor (beta chain) was obtained from a study of blood T cells in healthy people across ages. CDR1 SGHTA and CDR2 FQGNSA come from the germline V gene. The CDR3 loop spans 16 amino acids. Trimming pared 5 bases from V and 0 bases from J, leaving 17 bases between. Using a J-beta primer mix together with a sample-barcoded 5' primer, a second PCR was run for roughly 7 to 12 cycles. Each cDNA molecule, via a template-switch adaptor with 12 random nucleotides, was tagged. TCRdb redid the calling of the 5' RACE reads with MiXCR, one entry per CDR3 protein. The profile shows approximately 730,000 distinct CDR3 sequences, roughly 47% of them singletons. Study findings and constraints: Diversity figures based on one million T cells were deemed too low.

Concerning this clonotype: The antigen remains unidentified.

The chain links TRBV7-2 to TRBJ2-7; D might be TRBD1 (5 bases). The TCR originated in a woman aged 60-70 years in good health. What was sequenced was blood. Here the CDR3 DNA reads TGTGCCAGCAGCCTACAACCGGGTGGGGCCTCCTACGAGCAGTACTTC. It codes for CASSLQPGGASYEQYF.